Shown below are 26 T cell receptor beta chains from a single sample sequenced in a study of cytomegalovirus exposure and HLA in healthy donors. 13 Jbeta primers and 60 Vbeta primers were used for the PCR. TCRdb keeps only in-frame clones here, not all; method: immunoSEQ multiplex PCR. The table includes 110,000 or so clones, roughly 79% detected once. The material sequenced was PBMCs. The receptors stem from a woman aged 50 to 65 in good health and CMV-seropositive.

The J gene is TRBJ2-7, the V gene TRBV2; D ambiguous. V lost 8 bases and J 2 bases, leaving 7 bases between the germline ends. Per germline, CDR1 SNHLY and CDR2 FYNNEI. CDR3 length: 11 residues. CDR3 coding DNA: TGTGCCAGCCGCAGAACCTACGAGCAGTACTTC. Amino acid sequence: CASRRTYEQYF.

This clone appeared a few times. The chain employs TRBV7-3 and TRBJ1-2; the match to TRBD1 covers 10 bases. The CDR3 is made up of 15 amino acids. Germline V gene data show CDR1 as SGHTA and CDR2 as FQGTGA. The V gene end was trimmed by 4 bases and the J gene end by 5 bases; junction bases not matched to a gene: 7. CDR3: CASSSHGTGVYGYTF. CDR3 nucleotides: TGTGCCAGCAGCTCCCACGGGACAGGGGTGTATGGCTACACCTTC. The variable domain in full, completed from reference TRBV7-3 and TRBJ1-2, reads GAGVSQTPSNKVTEKGKYVELRCDPISGHTALYWYRQSLGQGPEFLIYFQGTGAADDSGLPNDRFFAVRPEGSVSTLKIQRTERGDSAVYLCASSSHGTGVYGYTFGSGTRLTVV.

The CDR3 loop is CATLDQGIQYF. CDR3 DNA sequence: TGTGCCACCCTAGATCAGGGCATTCAGTACTTC. V usage is TRBV10-3 and J usage is TRBJ2-4; weak D call: TRBD1 (5 bases). This CDR3 spans 11 amino acids. The V gene's germline CDR1 is ENHRY and CDR2 SYGVKD. The ends were cut back, 10 bases at V and 9 bases at J, with 13 bases in the middle.

The chain links TRBV5-4 to TRBJ2-3; 7 bases fit TRBD1. CDR1 is SGHNT and CDR2 is YYREEE in the germline V gene (reference sequence). The V gene end was trimmed by 3 bases and the J gene end by 3 bases; junction bases not matched to a gene: 7. This CDR3 has 15 amino acids. The CDR3 DNA is TGTGCCAGCAGCTCCCGACAGGGTGAAACAGATACGCAGTATTTT. This sequence encodes CASSSRQGETDTQYF.

This clone was seen only a few times. The rearrangement uses TRBV7-2 and TRBJ2-1; 7 bases align to TRBD2. V was clipped by 5 bases and J by 0 bases; unmatched bases: 16. The CDR3 loop spans 19 amino acids. Germline CDR1 SGHTA, CDR2 FQGNSA. The CDR3 region has the DNA TGTGCCAGCAGCCTCAAGGGAAGCGGGATCTTCCTCTCCTACAATGAGCAGTTCTTC. The encoded protein is CASSLKGSGIFLSYNEQFF.

The chain links TRBV7-2 to TRBJ2-5; unclear D gene. This CDR3 contains 11 residues. Germline values: CDR1 SGHTA, CDR2 FQGNSA. V was shortened by 4 bases and J by 5 bases, with 5 bases between the two germline ends. Here the CDR3 reads CASSYGETQYF. CDR3 DNA: TGTGCCAGCAGCTACGGGGAGACCCAGTACTTC.

This chain uses TRBV6-6 with TRBJ1-5, with a tentative D call TRBD1 (6 bases). The CDR3 length is 14 residues. V was trimmed by 5 bases and J by 3 bases, leaving 11 bases between them. CDR1 MNHNY and CDR2 SVGAGI come from the germline V gene (reference sequence). The CDR3 here is CASSPDRPNQPQHF. CDR3 DNA: TGTGCCAGCAGTCCGGACAGACCCAATCAGCCCCAGCATTTT.

The chain links TRBV7-8 to TRBJ2-2; D may be TRBD2 (6 bases). Looked up from germline, CDR1 is SGHVS and CDR2 is FQNEAQ. This CDR3 spans 14 amino acids. The V end lost 6 bases, the J end lost 6 bases, and 14 bases lay between the germline ends. The CDR3 protein is CASRGWRGSGELFF. CDR3 DNA: TGTGCCAGCAGAGGCTGGCGGGGTTCCGGGGAGCTGTTTTTT.

CDR3 residues: CASSHREGANYGYTF. For the CDR3, the DNA is TGCGCCAGCAGCCATAGAGAGGGGGCTAACTATGGCTACACCTTC. The chain employs TRBV4-1 and TRBJ1-2; tentative D call: TRBD1 (6 bases). Germline CDR1 is MGHRA and CDR2 is YSYEKL. The CDR3 is made up of 15 amino acids. Deletions cut 3 bases from V and 0 bases from J, with 11 bases between.

The V call is TRBV7-8, the J call TRBJ2-7, with TRBD2 as a possible D gene (6 bases). Germline V gives CDR1 SGHVS, CDR2 FQNEAQ. The CDR3 spans 15 residues. Trimming removed 1 base from V and 6 bases from J, with 16 bases in between. The CDR3, as DNA: TGTGCCAGCAGCTTAGTCGGGGGAATCGTTGGCGAGCAGTACTTC. It is translated as CASSLVGGIVGEQYF.

This clone was recorded once. The rearrangement joins TRBV1 to TRBJ2-3; the table names TRBD2, a call not compared with the DNA. TRBV1 is a recognized pseudogene. The CDR3 is 16 amino acids. The CDR3: CTSSQRIAPSTDTQYF. CDR3 nucleotide sequence: TGCACCAGCAGCCAAAGAATAGCGCCTAGCACAGATACGCAGTATTTT.

The chain links TRBV9 to TRBJ1-4; no definite D call. The ends were cut back, 2 bases at V and 3 bases at J, with 8 bases in the middle. The V gene's germline CDR1 is SGDLS and CDR2 YYNGEE. The CDR3 has 14 residues. The CDR3 nucleotides are TGTGCCAGCAGCGTGGGCGGGGCTAATGAAAAACTGTTTTTT. It specifies CASSVGGANEKLFF. The whole variable domain, remainder taken from reference TRBV9 and TRBJ1-4, is DSGVTQTPKHLITATGQRVTLRCSPRSGDLSVYWYQQSLDQGLQFLIQYYNGEERAKGNILERFSAQQFPDLHSELNLSSLELGDSALYFCASSVGGANEKLFFGSGTQLSVL.

The rearrangement uses TRBV4-3 and TRBJ2-1, with 7 bases matching TRBD2. The ends lost 4 bases at V and 7 bases at J; junction bases unmatched: 10. CDR1 is LGHNA and CDR2 is YSLEER in the germline V gene. The CDR3 has 15 residues. CDR3 bases: TGCGCCAGCAGCCTTGAGGGAGGGCCGCATAATGAGCAGTTCTTC. This gives the protein CASSLEGGPHNEQFF.

The chain recombines TRBV13 with TRBJ2-3; D is ambiguous. In germline, CDR1 is PRHDT, CDR2 FYEKMQ (reference sequence). The V end was cut by 0 bases, the J end by 0 bases, with 10 bases between. CDR3 size: 16 residues. Here the CDR3 reads CASSLGRFTSTDTQYF. CDR3 coding DNA: TGTGCCAGCAGCTTAGGCCGGTTTACTAGCACAGATACGCAGTATTTT.

This chain links TRBV5-4 with TRBJ2-5; D might be TRBD2 (6 bases). The CDR3 has 16 residues. Per the germline V gene, CDR1 is SGHNT and CDR2 is YYREEE (reference sequence). Trimming took off 0 bases at V and 2 bases at J, with 14 bases between the two ends. As DNA, the CDR3 is TGTGCCAGCAGCTTGGCCGGGACTTACCTACAAGAGACCCAGTACTTC. It specifies CASSLAGTYLQETQYF. Filled out from reference TRBV5-4 and TRBJ2-5, the complete variable domain reads ETGVTQSPTHLIKTRGQQVTLRCSSQSGHNTVSWYQQALGQGPQFIFQYYREEENGRGNFPPRFSGLQFPNYSSELNVNALELDDSALYLCASSLAGTYLQETQYFGPGTRLLVL.

The gene calls are TRBV5-1 and TRBJ2-1, with D perhaps matching TRBD2 (6 bases). Germline CDR1 reads SGHRS; CDR2 reads YFSETQ. V was pared by 1 base and J by 5 bases, with 10 bases between. The CDR3 covers 14 residues. The CDR3 loop is CASSLRRGDNEQFF. CDR3 sequence (DNA): TGCGCCAGCAGCTTGAGGCGGGGAGACAATGAGCAGTTCTTC.

The V and J genes are TRBV10-3 and TRBJ2-3, with 8 bases identical to TRBD1. The CDR3 runs to 12 residues. Losses at the gene ends were 6 bases for V and 4 bases for J; bases not matched to a gene: 0. From germline, CDR1 is ENHRY and CDR2 SYGVKD. DNA of the CDR3: TGTGCCATCAGGACAGGGGCAGATACGCAGTATTTT. Residues: CAIRTGADTQYF.

This clone was seen only a few times. The V call is TRBV5-1, the J call TRBJ2-5; a possible D gene is TRBD2 (5 bases). Gene TRBJ2-7 matches the end of the DNA better, so the J call may be wrong. Germline V lookup: CDR1 SGHRS, CDR2 YFSETQ. The CDR3 is 13 amino acids. The CDR3 loop is CASSSEAPYEQYF. The CDR3 DNA reads TGCGCCAGCAGCTCGGAGGCCCCCTACGAGCAGTACTTC.

This clone was counted once. V gene TRBV5-4 combines with J gene TRBJ2-1, with D maybe TRBD1 (6 bases). V was trimmed by 4 bases and J by 4 bases, leaving 15 bases between them. CDR3 size: 15 residues. Germline V gene sequence: CDR1 SGHNT, CDR2 YYREEE (reference sequence). The CDR3 region is CASSVRDQGYNEQFF. CDR3 DNA sequence: TGTGCCAGCAGCGTCCGGGACCAGGGGTACAATGAGCAGTTCTTC.

This clone was seen only a few times. This CDR3 reads CASSFAGPGELFF. In DNA form, the CDR3 reads TGTGCCAGCAGCTTTGCGGGACCCGGGGAGCTGTTTTTT. This chain connects TRBV11-2 to TRBJ2-2; D is possibly TRBD2 (6 bases). Trimming removed 3 bases from V and 6 bases from J, with 8 bases in between. Germline-derived CDR1 and CDR2 are SGHAT and FQNNGV. CDR3 length equals 13 residues.

The rearrangement joins TRBV7-2 to TRBJ1-2; D remains ambiguous. V was trimmed by 5 bases and J by 6 bases, leaving 16 bases between them. Germline lookup yields CDR1 SGHTA and CDR2 FQGNSA. The CDR3 is 14 residues long. The CDR3 region has the DNA TGTGCCAGCAGCCCCCGCGGTACGGGGAATGGCTACACCTTC. Translation: CASSPRGTGNGYTF. The full variable domain, with the rest looked up from reference TRBV7-2 and TRBJ1-2, is GAGVSQSPSNKVTEKGKDVELRCDPISGHTALYWYRQSLGQGLEFLIYFQGNSAPDKSGLPSDRFSAERTGGSVSTLTIQRTQQEDSAVYLCASSPRGTGNGYTFGSGTRLTVV.

This chain links TRBV27 with TRBJ1-4; the D gene is possibly TRBD1 (5 bases). V was shortened by 5 bases and J by 3 bases, with 16 bases between the two germline ends. Germline V lookup: CDR1 MNHEY, CDR2 SMNVEV (reference sequence). The CDR3 totals 16 residues. The CDR3 nucleotides read TGTGCCAGCAGTCTCAGGGCCGAAGGGGCTAATGAAAAACTGTTTTTT. Encoded protein: CASSLRAEGANEKLFF.

This chain joins TRBV1 and TRBJ2-3; TRBD2, as called in the table, went unchecked against the DNA. TRBV1 is noted as a pseudogene. CDR3 length: 17 amino acids. CDR3 sequence (DNA): TGCACCAGCAGCCAAGGTCTAGCGGGAGAGGTGACAGATACGCAGTATTTT. As protein: CTSSQGLAGEVTDTQYF.

This CDR3 is CASSKETGFAGELFF. CDR3 sequence (DNA): TGTGCCAGCAGCAAGGAGACAGGGTTCGCCGGGGAGCTGTTTTTT. The chain has TRBV9 and TRBJ2-2, with 7 nucleotides matching TRBD1. CDR1 is SGDLS, CDR2 YYNGEE, per germline. J gave up 6 bases and V 4 bases, and 9 bases lay outside the gene matches. This CDR3 has 15 residues.

The chain couples TRBV27 to TRBJ2-3, with a tentative D call TRBD1 (6 bases). The CDR3 length is 13 residues. CDR1 and CDR2 from the germline V gene are MNHEY and SMNVEV (reference sequence). With 2 bases removed from V and 5 bases from J, the gap between germline ends came to 8 bases. The CDR3 loop is CASSLDRQDTQYF. The CDR3 nucleotides are TGTGCCAGCAGTTTAGACAGGCAAGATACGCAGTATTTT.

The genes are TRBV11-2 and TRBJ1-1; TRBD1 matches 11 bases. The CDR3 consists of 16 residues. The germline V gene has CDR1 SGHAT and CDR2 FQNNGV. V lost 4 bases and J lost 0; bases outside the gene matches: 4. The DNA of the CDR3 is TGTGCCAGCAGCTGGACAGGGGGCGCGGTGAACACTGAAGCTTTCTTT. Its translation is CASSWTGGAVNTEAFF.